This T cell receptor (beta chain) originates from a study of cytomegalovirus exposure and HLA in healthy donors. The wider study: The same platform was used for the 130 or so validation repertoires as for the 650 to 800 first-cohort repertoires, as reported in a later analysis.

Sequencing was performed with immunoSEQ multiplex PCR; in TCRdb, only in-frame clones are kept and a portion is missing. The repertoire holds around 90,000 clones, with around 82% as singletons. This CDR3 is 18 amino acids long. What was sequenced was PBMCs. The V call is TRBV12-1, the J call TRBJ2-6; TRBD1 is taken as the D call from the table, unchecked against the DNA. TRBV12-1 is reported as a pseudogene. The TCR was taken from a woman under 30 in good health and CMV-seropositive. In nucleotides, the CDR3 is TGTGCCAACCACCCGCCCGGGACAGGGTATACTGGGGCCAACGTCCTGACTTTC. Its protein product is CANHPPGTGYTGANVLTF.